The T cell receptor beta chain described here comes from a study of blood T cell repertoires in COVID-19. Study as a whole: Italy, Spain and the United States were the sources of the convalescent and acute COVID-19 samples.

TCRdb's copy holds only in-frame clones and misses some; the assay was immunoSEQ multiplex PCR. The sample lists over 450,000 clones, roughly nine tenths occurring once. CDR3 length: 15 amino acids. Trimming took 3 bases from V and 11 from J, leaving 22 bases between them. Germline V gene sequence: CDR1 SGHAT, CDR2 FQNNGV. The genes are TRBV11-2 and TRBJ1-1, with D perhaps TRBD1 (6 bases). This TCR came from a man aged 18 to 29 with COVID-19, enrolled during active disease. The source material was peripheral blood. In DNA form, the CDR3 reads TGTGCCAGCAGCTTTCTTCAGGACAGTCAGTTCTCTGCTTTCTTT. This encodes CASSFLQDSQFSAFF.